Listed here is a single T cell receptor (beta chain). The sample originates from a study of blood T cell repertoires in COVID-19. Study-wide background: Spain, Italy and the United States supplied samples that represented acute and convalescent COVID-19. PBMCs, B-cell-depleted T cells, or T cells provided the cDNA or gDNA that made up the material.

Original data processing: Amplification of reference gene primers was used by the study to estimate nucleated cell counts. Sequencing was performed with immunoSEQ multiplex PCR; in TCRdb, only in-frame clones are kept and a portion is missing. V, J and clone size are those of that table, while D and trimming were read from the DNA. Here the sample spans about 170,000 clones, 74% being singletons. CDR3 length equals 13 residues. Looked up from germline, CDR1 is SGHTA and CDR2 is FQGNSA. V lost 0 bases and J lost 9; bases outside the gene matches: 2. Sequencing was done on a sample of peripheral blood. The J gene is TRBJ2-1, the V gene TRBV7-2; TRBD2 aligns across 7 bases. This receptor was taken from an elderly woman with acute or convalescent COVID-19. This CDR3 is CASSLAGGTEQFF. CDR3 DNA: TGTGCCAGCAGCTTAGCCGGGGGGACTGAGCAGTTCTTC.